The present TCR beta chain was sequenced within a study of T-cell reconstitution after alpha-beta-depleted transplantation in children. CDR1 is SGHTA and CDR2 is FQGNSA in the germline V gene. The CDR3 is 15 amino acids. The V and J ends lost 2 bases and 2 bases respectively, with 10 bases between them. This clonotype showed up just a few times. TCRbeta library preparation incorporated unique molecular identifiers. TCRdb used MiXCR to reprocess the PCR reads, holding one entry per CDR3 protein. This sample yields about 610,000 distinct CDR3 sequences, of which under 12% are seen a single time; around 4% belongs to the top ten.

The chain joins TRBV7-2 to TRBJ1-5, with a possible D match to TRBD1 (6 bases). This clonotype was obtained from a human donor who donated a stem cell graft to a child with acute myeloid leukemia. This specimen was PBMCs from the stem cell graft donor, taken from the stem cell graft. The CDR3 reads CASSLTQGRNQPQHF. CDR3 bases: TGTGCCAGCAGCTTAACCCAGGGGCGCAATCAGCCCCAGCATTTT.